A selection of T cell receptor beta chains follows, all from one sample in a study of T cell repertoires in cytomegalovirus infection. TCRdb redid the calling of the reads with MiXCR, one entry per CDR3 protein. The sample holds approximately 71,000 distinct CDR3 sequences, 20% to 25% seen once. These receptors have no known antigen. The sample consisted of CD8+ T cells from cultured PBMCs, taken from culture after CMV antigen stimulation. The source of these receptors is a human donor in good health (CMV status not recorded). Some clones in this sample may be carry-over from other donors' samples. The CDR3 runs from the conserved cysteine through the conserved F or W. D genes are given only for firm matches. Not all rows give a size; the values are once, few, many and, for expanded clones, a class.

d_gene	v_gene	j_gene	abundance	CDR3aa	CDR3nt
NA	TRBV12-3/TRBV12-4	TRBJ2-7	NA	CASSLADSTYEQYF	TGTGCCAGCAGTTTAGCGGACAGCACCTACGAGCAGTACTTC
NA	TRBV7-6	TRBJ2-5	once	CASSFGQIRLETQYF	TGTGCCAGCAGCTTTGGACAGATCAGACTCGAGACCCAGTACTTC
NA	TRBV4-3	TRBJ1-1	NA	CASSQDPGARIMNTEAFF	TGCGCCAGCAGCCAAGACCCAGGGGCCAGGATTATGAACACTGAAGCTTTCTTT
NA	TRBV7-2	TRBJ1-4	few	CASSLRVWANEKLFF	TGTGCCAGCAGCCTCAGGGTTTGGGCTAATGAAAAACTGTTTTTT
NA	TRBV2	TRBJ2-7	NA	CATSQYEQYF	TGTGCCACGTCTCAGTACGAGCAGTACTTC
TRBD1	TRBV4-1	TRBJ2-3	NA	CASSPHRGSTDTQYF	TGCGCCAGCAGCCCTCACAGGGGCTCTACAGATACGCAGTATTTT
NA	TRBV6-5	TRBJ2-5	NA	CASCSFPGSQETQYF	TGTGCCAGCTGTTCCTTCCCTGGCAGCCAAGAGACCCAGTACTTC
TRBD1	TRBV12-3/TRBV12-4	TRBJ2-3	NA	CASNLAPGQGALGDTQYF	TGTGCCAGCAACCTCGCCCCGGGACAGGGGGCTTTAGGAGATACGCAGTATTTT
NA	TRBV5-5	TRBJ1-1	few	CASNLGSTEAFF	TGTGCCAGCAACTTGGGGAGCACTGAAGCTTTCTTT
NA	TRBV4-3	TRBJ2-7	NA	CASSQVDQGIYEQYF	TGCGCCAGCAGCCAAGTGGACCAGGGGATCTACGAGCAGTACTTC
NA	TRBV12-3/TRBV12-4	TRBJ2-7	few	CASSLQAYEQYF	TGTGCCAGCAGTTTACAAGCCTACGAGCAGTACTTC
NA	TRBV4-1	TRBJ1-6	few	CASSQGRGNSPLHF	TGCGCCAGCAGCCAGGGCCGGGGTAATTCACCCCTCCACTTT
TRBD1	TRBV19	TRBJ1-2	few	CASSITSGTGFGYTF	TGTGCCAGTAGTATTACGAGCGGGACAGGGTTTGGCTACACCTTC
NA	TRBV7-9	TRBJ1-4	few	CASRFATNEKLFF	TGTGCCAGCCGATTTGCAACTAATGAAAAACTGTTTTTT
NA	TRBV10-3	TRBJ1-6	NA	CAISPGGGSPLHF	TGTGCCATCAGCCCCGGGGGGGGTTCACCCCTCCACTTT
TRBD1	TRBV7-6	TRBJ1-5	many	CASSLRTGSNQPQHF	TGTGCCAGCAGCCTTAGGACAGGGAGCAATCAGCCCCAGCATTTT
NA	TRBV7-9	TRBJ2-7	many	CASSPPSGEQYF	TGTGCCAGCAGCCCCCCCTCGGGGGAGCAGTACTTC
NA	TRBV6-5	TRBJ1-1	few	CASSYMSDNTEAFF	TGTGCCAGCAGTTACATGTCAGATAACACTGAAGCTTTCTTT
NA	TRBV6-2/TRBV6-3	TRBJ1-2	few	CASSYSDVPAPYGYTF	TGTGCCAGCAGTTACTCTGACGTCCCAGCTCCCTATGGCTACACCTTC
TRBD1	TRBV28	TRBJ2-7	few	CASSFRTGGSHEQYF	TGTGCCAGCAGTTTCCGGACAGGGGGCTCCCACGAGCAGTACTTC
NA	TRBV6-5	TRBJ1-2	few	CASSIGSNYGYTF	TGTGCCAGCAGTATAGGCTCCAACTATGGCTACACCTTC
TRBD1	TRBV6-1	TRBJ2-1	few	CASTLYPGTGSSYNEQFF	TGTGCCAGCACCCTCTATCCCGGGACAGGGAGCTCCTACAATGAGCAGTTCTTC
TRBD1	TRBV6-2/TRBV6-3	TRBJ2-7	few	CASSSISGTGNYEQYF	TGTGCCAGCAGTTCTATCTCCGGGACAGGGAACTACGAGCAGTACTTC
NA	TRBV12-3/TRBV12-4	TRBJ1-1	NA	CASSFGTPTEAFF	TGTGCCAGCAGTTTCGGGACTCCGACTGAAGCTTTCTTT